This T cell receptor (beta chain) was sequenced for a study of Ad26.COV2.S vaccination and SARS-CoV-2 variants. As concerns this clone: The antigen remains unidentified.

Assay used: immunoSEQ multiplex PCR; TCRdb lists only in-frame clones, some missing. The sample contains around 100,000 clones, 80% of which appear only once. Study-wide results and caveats: Spike-specific TCR breadth in vaccine recipients exceeded that seen in placebo recipients. Placebo recipients and vaccine recipients were similar in non-spike TCR breadth. Measures of TCR breadth and depth may have fallen short of total T cell responses.

The V end lost 1 base, the J end lost 7 bases, and 23 bases lay between the germline ends. The CDR3 has 17 amino acids. Germline CDR1 reads SGHNT; CDR2 reads YYREEE (reference sequence). The starting material was peripheral blood, obtained after recovery from COVID-19. The sequence came from a human donor who had recovered from COVID-19. The rearrangement joins TRBV5-4 to TRBJ1-2; D uncertain. The CDR3 DNA reads as TGTGCCAGCAGCTTGCGTATCCGTCCCTCCGGGAGATCTGGCTACACCTTC. Its translation: CASSLRIRPSGRSGYTF.